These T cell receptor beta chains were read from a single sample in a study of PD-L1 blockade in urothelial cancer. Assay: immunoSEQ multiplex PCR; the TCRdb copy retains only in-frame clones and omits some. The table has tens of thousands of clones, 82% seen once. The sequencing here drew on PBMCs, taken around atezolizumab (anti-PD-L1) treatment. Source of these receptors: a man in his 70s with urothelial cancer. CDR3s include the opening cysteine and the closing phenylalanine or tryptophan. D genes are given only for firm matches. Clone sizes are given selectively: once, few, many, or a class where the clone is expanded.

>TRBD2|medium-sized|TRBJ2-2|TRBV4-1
CASSHGGLAGVGTGELFF
TGCGCCAGCAGCCATGGGGGACTAGCGGGAGTCGGTACCGGGGAGCTGTTTTTT
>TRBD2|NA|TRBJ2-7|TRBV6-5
CASSPGLAGTYEQYF
TGTGCCAGCAGCCCGGGACTAGCGGGGACCTACGAGCAGTACTTC
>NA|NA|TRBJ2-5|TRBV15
CATSRGHRVEETQYF
TGTGCCACCAGCAGAGGGCACAGGGTGGAAGAGACCCAGTACTTC
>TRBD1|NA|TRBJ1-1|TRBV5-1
CASSPETGGTEAFF
TGCGCCAGCAGCCCCGAAACAGGGGGCACTGAAGCTTTCTTT
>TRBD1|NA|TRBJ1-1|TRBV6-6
CASSSTGGYAEAFF
TGTGCCAGCAGTTCTACAGGGGGCTACGCTGAAGCTTTCTTT
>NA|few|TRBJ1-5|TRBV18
CASSPGQGLEPQHF
TGTGCCAGCTCACCAGGGCAGGGATTGGAGCCCCAGCATTTT
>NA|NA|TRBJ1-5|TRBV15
CATSRTGRSQPQHF
TGTGCCACCAGCCGCACGGGGAGAAGTCAGCCCCAGCATTTT
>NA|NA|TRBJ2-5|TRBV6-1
CASSEVYGETQYF
TGTGCCAGCAGTGAAGTGTACGGAGAGACCCAGTACTTC
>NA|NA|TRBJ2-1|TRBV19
CASSQDSTYNEQFF
TGTGCCAGTAGCCAGGACAGCACCTACAATGAGCAGTTCTTC
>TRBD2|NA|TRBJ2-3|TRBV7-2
CASSISGGAPDTQYF
TGTGCCAGCAGCATTAGCGGGGGGGCTCCAGATACGCAGTATTTT
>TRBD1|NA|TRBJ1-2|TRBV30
CAWSVQGTGAGYTF
TGTGCCTGGAGTGTACAAGGGACAGGCGCTGGCTACACCTTC
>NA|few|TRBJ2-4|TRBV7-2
CASSFRGASLAGQNIQYF
TGTGCCAGCAGCTTCAGGGGGGCCTCCCTAGCCGGCCAAAACATTCAGTACTTC
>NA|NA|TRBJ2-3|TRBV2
CASSWAGATDTQYF
TGTGCCAGCAGTTGGGCAGGGGCAACAGATACGCAGTATTTT
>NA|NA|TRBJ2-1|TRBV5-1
CASSFRDSRFEQFF
TGCGCCAGCAGCTTCCGGGACTCCCGTTTTGAGCAGTTCTTC
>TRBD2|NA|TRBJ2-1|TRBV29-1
CSVRLAGGPPFF
TGCAGCGTTCGCCTAGCGGGGGGACCCCCGTTCTTC
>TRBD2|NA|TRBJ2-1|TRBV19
CASSTQAGGLYEQFF
TGTGCCAGTAGTACCCAAGCGGGGGGGCTGTATGAGCAGTTCTTC
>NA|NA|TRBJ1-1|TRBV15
CATSVTLTPNTEAFF
TGTGCCACCAGCGTGACTCTAACACCGAACACTGAAGCTTTCTTT
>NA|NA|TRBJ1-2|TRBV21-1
CASRRDSICRGYTF
TGTGCCAGCCGCCGGGACAGTATTTGTCGTGGCTACACCTTC
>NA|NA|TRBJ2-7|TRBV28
CASSRPLGGDEQYF
TGTGCCAGCAGTCGTCCGTTAGGGGGGGACGAGCAGTACTTC
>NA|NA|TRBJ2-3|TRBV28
CASSTSWGLTDTQYF
TGTGCCAGCAGTACCAGTTGGGGGCTCACAGATACGCAGTATTTT
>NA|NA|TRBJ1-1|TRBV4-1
CASSEQGIRGTEAFF
TGCGCCAGCAGCGAACAGGGAATAAGAGGCACTGAAGCTTTCTTT
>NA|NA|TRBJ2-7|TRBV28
CASRTGYYEQYF
TGTGCCAGCCGGACGGGGTACTACGAGCAGTACTTC
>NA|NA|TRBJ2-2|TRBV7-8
CASSLRGITNTGELFF
TGTGCCAGCAGCTTAAGGGGGATCACGAACACCGGGGAGCTGTTTTTT
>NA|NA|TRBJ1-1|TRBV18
CASSPKRDTEAFF
TGTGCCAGCTCACCGAAGAGGGACACTGAAGCTTTCTTT
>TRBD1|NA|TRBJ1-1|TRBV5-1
CASSLEGGNTEAFF
TGCGCCAGCAGCTTGGAAGGGGGCAACACTGAAGCTTTCTTT
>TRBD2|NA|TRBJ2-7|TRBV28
CASRTSGSYEQYF
TGTGCCAGCAGAACTAGCGGGAGTTACGAGCAGTACTTC
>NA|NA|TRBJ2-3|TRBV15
CATSRVGGPPRTDTQYF
TGTGCCACCAGCAGAGTCGGGGGGCCCCCTCGCACAGATACGCAGTATTTT
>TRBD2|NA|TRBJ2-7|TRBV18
CASSPPRAGGTAYEQYF
TGTGCCAGCTCACCCCCCCGGGCGGGAGGTACGGCCTACGAGCAGTACTTC
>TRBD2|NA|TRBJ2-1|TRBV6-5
CASIKSGGAYNEQFF
TGTGCCAGCATTAAATCCGGGGGGGCCTACAATGAGCAGTTCTTC
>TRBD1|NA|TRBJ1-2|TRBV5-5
CASSPAGTDYGYTF
TGTGCCAGCAGCCCAGCCGGGACAGACTATGGCTACACCTTC
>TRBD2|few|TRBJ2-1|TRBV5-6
CASTDSGMGEQFF
TGTGCCAGCACCGATAGCGGGATGGGTGAGCAGTTCTTC
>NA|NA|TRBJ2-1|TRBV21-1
CASSKKWRGGLAEDYNEQFF
TGTGCCAGCAGCAAAAAGTGGCGGGGGGGACTAGCGGAGGACTACAATGAGCAGTTCTTC
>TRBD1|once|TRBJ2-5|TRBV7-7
CASSLLDTGGETQYF
TGTGCCAGCAGCCTCCTGGACACAGGGGGAGAGACCCAGTACTTC
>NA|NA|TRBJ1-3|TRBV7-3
CASSFNLGDTIYF
TGTGCCAGCAGCTTTAATCTCGGGGACACCATATATTTT
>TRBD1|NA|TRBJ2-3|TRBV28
CASTQRDRGRQYF
TGTGCCAGCACCCAAAGGGACAGGGGGAGGCAGTATTTT
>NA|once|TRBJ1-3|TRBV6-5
CASSYAGQYSGNTIYF
TGTGCCAGCAGTTATGCAGGACAGTACTCTGGAAACACCATATATTTT
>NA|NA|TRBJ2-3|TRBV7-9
CAILGGDTQYF
TGTGCCATCCTGGGGGGAGATACGCAGTATTTT
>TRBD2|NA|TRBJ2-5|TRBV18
CASSPPRTSVVETQYF
TGTGCCAGCTCACCACCGAGGACTAGCGTAGTTGAGACCCAGTACTTC
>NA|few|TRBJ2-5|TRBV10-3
CAISPDRPLETQYF
TGTGCCATCAGCCCCGACAGGCCTCTCGAGACCCAGTACTTC
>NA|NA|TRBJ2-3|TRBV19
CASSISGGSTDTQYF
TGTGCCAGTAGTATTTCCGGCGGGAGCACAGATACGCAGTATTTT
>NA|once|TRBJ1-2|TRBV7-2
CASSLDRVGGYTF
TGTGCCAGCAGCTTAGACAGGGTGGGGGGCTACACCTTC
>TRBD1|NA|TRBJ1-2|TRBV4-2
CASSFRDSNVLYGYTF
TGTGCCAGCAGCTTCCGGGACAGCAACGTTTTGTATGGCTACACCTTC
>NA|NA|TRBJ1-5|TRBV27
CASSLGQSNQPQHF
TGTGCCAGCAGTTTAGGACAATCCAATCAGCCCCAGCATTTT
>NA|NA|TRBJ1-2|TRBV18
CASSPEVGGNYGYTF
TGTGCCAGCTCACCTGAAGTAGGGGGAAACTATGGCTACACCTTC
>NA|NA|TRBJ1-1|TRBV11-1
CASSDSQGGYKEAFF
TGTGCCAGCAGCGACAGTCAGGGTGGGTACAAAGAAGCTTTCTTT
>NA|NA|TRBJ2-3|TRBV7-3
CASSLRGQSSDTQYF
TGTGCCAGCAGCCTCAGAGGGCAAAGCTCAGATACGCAGTATTTT
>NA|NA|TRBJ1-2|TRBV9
CASSVAVTNYGYTF
TGTGCCAGCAGCGTAGCGGTAACTAACTATGGCTACACCTTC